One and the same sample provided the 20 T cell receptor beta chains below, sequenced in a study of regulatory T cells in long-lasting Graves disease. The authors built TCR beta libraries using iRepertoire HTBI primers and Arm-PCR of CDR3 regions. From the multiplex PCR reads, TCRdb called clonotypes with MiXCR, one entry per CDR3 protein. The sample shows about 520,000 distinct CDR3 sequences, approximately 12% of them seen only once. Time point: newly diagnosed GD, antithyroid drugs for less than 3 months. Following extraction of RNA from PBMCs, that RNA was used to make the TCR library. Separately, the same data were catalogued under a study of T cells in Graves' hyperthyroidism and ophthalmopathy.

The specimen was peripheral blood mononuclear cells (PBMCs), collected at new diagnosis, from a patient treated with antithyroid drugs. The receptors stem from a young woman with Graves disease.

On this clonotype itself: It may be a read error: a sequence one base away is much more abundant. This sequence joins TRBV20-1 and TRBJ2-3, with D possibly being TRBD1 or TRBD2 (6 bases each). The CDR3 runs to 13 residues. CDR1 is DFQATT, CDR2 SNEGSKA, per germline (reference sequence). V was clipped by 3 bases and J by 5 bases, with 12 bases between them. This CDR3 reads CSARLGGRDTQYF. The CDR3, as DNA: TGCAGTGCTAGGCTAGGGGGGAGAGATACGCAGTATTTT.

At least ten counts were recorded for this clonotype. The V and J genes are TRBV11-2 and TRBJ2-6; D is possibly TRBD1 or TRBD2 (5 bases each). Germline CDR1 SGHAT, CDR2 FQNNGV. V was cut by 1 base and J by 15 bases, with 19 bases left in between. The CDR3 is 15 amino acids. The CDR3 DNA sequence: TGTGCCAGCAGCTTAGCTTATCGGGACGTACACGACCTGACTTTC. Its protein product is CASSLAYRDVHDLTF.

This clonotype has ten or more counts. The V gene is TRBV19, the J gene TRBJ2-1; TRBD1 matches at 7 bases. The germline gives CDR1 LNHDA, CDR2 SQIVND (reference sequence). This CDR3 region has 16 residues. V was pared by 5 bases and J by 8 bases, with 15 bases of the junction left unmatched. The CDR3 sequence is CASSYARTGPGDEQFF. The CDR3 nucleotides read TGTGCCAGTAGTTACGCTAGGACAGGTCCCGGGGATGAGCAGTTCTTC.

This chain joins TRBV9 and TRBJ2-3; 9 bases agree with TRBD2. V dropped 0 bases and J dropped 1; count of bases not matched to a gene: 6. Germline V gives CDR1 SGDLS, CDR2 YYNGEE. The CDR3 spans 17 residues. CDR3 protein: CASSVATTSGGTDTQYF. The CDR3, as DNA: TGTGCCAGCAGCGTAGCTACGACTAGCGGAGGCACAGATACGCAGTATTTT.

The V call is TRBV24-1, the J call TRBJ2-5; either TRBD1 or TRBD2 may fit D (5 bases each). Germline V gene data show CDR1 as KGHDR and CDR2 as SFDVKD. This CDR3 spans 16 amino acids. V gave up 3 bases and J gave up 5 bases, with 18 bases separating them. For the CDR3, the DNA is TGTGCCACCAGTGATCCCGGGTTAGCCGAGGGGGAGACCCAGTACTTC. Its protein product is CATSDPGLAEGETQYF.

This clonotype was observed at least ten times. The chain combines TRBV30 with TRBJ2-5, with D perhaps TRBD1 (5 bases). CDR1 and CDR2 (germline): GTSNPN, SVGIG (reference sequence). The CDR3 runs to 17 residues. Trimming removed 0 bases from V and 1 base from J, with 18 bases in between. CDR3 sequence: CAWSVGQGSARQETQYF. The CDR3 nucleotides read TGTGCCTGGAGTGTAGGGCAGGGATCCGCCCGCCAAGAGACCCAGTACTTC.

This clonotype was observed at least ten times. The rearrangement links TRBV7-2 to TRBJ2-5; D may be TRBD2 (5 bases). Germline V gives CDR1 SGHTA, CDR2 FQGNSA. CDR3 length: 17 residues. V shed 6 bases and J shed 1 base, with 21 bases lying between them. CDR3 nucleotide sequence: TGTGCCAGCAGTCAAACCCCGGGGATACGACCCCAAGAGACCCAGTACTTC. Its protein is CASSQTPGIRPQETQYF.

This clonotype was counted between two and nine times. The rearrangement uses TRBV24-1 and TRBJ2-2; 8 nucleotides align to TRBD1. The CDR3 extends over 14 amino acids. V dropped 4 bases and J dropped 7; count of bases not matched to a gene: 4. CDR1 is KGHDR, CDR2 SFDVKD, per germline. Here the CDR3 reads CATSETGEVGELFF. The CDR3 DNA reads TGTGCCACCAGTGAGACAGGGGAGGTCGGGGAGCTGTTTTTT.

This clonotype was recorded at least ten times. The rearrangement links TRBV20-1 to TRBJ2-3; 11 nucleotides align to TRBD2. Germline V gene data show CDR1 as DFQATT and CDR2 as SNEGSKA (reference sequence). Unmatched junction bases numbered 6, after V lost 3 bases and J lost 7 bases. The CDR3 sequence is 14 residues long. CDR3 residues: CSASTRLAGHTQYF. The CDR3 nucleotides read TGCAGTGCTAGCACTAGACTAGCGGGACATACGCAGTATTTT.

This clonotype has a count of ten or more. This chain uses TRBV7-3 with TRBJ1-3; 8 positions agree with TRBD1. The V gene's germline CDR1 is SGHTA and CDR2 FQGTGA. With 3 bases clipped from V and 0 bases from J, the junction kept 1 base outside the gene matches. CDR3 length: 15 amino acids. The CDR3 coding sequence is TGTGCCAGCAGCTTGACAGGGGTCTCTGGAAACACCATATATTTT. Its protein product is CASSLTGVSGNTIYF.

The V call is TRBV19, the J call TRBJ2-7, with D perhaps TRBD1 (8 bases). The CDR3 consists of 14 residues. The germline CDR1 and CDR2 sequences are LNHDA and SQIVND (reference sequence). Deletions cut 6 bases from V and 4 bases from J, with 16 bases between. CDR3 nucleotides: TGTGCCAGTAGGCGGGGGACAGGAACGTACGAGCAGTACTTC. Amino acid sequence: CASRRGTGTYEQYF.

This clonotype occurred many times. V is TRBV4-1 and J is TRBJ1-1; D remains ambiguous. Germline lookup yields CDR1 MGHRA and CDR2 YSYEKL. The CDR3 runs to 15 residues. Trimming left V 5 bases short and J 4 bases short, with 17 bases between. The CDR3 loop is CASSIGFGLSTEAFF. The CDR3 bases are TGCGCCAGCAGCATCGGATTCGGACTGAGCACTGAAGCTTTCTTT.

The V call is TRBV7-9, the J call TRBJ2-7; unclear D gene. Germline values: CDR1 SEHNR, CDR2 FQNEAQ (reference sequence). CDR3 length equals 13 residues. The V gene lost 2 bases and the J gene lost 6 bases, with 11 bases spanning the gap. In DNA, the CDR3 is TGTGCCAGCAGCTTACAGGATTTCTCCGAGCAGTACTTC. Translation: CASSLQDFSEQYF.

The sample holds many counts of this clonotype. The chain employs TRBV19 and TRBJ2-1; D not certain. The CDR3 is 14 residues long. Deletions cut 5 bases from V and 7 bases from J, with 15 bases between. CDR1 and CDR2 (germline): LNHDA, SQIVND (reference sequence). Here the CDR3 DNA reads TGTGCCAGTAGTTCGGTAGCAATAGTTAATGAGCAGTTCTTC. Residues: CASSSVAIVNEQFF.

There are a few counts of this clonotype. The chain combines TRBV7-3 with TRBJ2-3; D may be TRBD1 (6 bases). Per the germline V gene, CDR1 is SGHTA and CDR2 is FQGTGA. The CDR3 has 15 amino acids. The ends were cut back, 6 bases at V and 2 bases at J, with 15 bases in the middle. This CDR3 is CASRRGGYNTDTQYF. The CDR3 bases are TGTGCCAGCAGACGAGGGGGTTATAACACAGATACGCAGTATTTT.

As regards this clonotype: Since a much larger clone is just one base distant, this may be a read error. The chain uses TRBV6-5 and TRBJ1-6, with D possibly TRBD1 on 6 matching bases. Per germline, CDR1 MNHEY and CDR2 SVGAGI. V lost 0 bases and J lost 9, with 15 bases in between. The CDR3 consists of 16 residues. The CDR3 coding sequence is TGTGCCAGCAGTTACTCCGGACAGTGGAAGATTTCACCCCTCCACTTT. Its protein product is CASSYSGQWKISPLHF.

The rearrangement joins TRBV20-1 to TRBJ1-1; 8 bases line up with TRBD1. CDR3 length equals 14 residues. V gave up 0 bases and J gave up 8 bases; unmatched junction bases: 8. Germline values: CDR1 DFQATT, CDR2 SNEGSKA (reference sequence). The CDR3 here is CSARDLRDRREAFF. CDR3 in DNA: TGCAGTGCTAGAGATCTGCGGGACAGGAGGGAAGCTTTCTTT.

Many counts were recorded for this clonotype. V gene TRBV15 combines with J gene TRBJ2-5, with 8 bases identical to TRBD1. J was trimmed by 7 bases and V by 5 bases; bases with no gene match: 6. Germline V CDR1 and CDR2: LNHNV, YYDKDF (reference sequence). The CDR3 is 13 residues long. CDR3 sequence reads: CATSPGQGRTQYF. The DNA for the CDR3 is TGTGCCACCAGCCCAGGACAGGGAAGGACCCAGTACTTC. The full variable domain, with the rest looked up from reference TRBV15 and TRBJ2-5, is DAMVIQNPRYQVTQFGKPVTLSCSQTLNHNVMYWYQQKSSQAPKLLFHYYDKDFNNEADTPDNFQSRRPNTSFCFLDIRSPGLGDTAMYLCATSPGQGRTQYFGPGTRLLVL.

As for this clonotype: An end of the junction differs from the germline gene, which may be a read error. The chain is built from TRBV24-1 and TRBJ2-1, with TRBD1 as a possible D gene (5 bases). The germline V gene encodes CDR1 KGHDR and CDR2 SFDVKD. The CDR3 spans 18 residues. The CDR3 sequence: CATSGLWTRNSSYSEQFF. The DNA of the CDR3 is TGTGCCACCAGTGGTCTATGGACAAGGAATAGCTCCTACAGTGAGCAGTTCTTC.

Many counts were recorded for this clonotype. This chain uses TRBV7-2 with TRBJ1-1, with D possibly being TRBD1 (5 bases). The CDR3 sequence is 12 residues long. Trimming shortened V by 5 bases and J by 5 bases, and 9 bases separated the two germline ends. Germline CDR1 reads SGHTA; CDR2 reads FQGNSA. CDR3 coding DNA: TGTGCCAGCAGCCCATGGGGGACTGAAGCTTTCTTT. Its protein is CASSPWGTEAFF.